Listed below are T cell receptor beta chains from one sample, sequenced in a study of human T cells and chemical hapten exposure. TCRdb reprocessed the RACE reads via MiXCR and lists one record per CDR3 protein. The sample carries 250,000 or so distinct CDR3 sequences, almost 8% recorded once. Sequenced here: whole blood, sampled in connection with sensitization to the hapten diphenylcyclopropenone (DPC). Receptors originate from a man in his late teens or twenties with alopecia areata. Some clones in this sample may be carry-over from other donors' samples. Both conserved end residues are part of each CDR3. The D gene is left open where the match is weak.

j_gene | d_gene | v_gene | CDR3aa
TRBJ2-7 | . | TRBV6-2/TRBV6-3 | CASSYSTLAGAEQYF
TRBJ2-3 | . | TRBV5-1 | CASSLEGTSSTDTQYF
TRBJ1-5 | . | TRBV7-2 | CASSWSLALDQPQHF
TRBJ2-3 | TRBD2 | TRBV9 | CASSAGAGASTDTQYF
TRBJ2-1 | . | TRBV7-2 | CASTRRDSHNEQFF
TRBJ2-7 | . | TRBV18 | CASSPLSGLGEQYF
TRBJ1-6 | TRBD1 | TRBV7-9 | CASSLARTGGSPLHF
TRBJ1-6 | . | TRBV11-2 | CASSATPSGAGSPLHF
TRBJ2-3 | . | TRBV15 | CATSREDSLTDTQYF
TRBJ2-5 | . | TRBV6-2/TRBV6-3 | CASSYDSGETQYF
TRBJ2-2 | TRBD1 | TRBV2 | CASSPDRAGGELFF
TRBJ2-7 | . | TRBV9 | CASSVRGTSYEQYF
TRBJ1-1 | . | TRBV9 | CASSVKSNTEAFF
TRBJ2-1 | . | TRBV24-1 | CATSDLGGAGGNEQFF
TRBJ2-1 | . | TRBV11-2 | CASSLSQAPQFF
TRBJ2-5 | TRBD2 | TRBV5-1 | CASTRASGDQETQYF
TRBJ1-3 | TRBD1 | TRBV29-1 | CSVTGGSRNTIYF
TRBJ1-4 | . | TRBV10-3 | CAISRQSGDEKLFF
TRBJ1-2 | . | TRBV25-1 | CASSEVFSYGYTF
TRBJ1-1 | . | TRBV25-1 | CASGTGSGEAFF
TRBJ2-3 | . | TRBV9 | CASSLLDSRTDTQYF
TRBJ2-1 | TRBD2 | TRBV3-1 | CASSPTSGGANDEQFF
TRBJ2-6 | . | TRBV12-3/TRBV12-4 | CASSFSVGSSGANVLTF
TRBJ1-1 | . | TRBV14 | CASSRSGNKAEAFF
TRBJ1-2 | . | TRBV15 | CATSSNTYGYTF
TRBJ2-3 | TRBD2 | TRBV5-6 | CASSLGLAANTDTQYF
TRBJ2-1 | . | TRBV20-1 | CSASGQREQFF